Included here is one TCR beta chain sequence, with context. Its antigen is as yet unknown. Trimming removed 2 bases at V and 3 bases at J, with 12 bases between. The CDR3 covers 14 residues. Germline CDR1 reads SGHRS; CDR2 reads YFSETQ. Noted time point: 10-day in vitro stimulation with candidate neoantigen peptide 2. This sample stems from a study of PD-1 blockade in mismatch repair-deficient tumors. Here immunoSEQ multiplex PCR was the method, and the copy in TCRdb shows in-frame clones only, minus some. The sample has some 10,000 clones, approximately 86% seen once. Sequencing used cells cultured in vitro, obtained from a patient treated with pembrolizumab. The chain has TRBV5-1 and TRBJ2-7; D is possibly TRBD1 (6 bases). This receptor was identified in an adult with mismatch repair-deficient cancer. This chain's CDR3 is CASSLQGTSYEQYF. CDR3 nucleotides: TGCGCCAGCAGCTTACAGGGTACAAGCTACGAGCAGTACTTC. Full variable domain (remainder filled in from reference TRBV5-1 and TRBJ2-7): KAGVTQTPRYLIKTRGQQVTLSCSPISGHRSVSWYQQTPGQGLQFLFEYFSETQRNKGNFPGRFSGRQFSNSRSEMNVSTLELGDSALYLCASSLQGTSYEQYFGPGTRLTVT.